This T cell receptor beta chain emerged from a study of T cell responses to AZD1222 COVID-19 vaccine. Overall study context: Pooled samples include second doses given at about 4 or 12 weeks.

Germline lookup yields CDR1 SQVTM and CDR2 ANQGSEA. The V and J ends lost 8 bases and 1 base, in that order; junction bases with no gene match: 7. The CDR3 loop spans 13 amino acids. Regarding this clone: What it recognizes is unknown.

The study, taken as a whole, reports: At 160-218 and 743-854, vaccine-associated CD4 TCRs were dominant, and they spanned spike. Nearly half of the spike-specific TCRs reportedly recognize variant regions that carry no mutations. Increases in Spike-specific TCR breadth and depth were seen after two AZD1222 doses.

The table came from immunoSEQ multiplex PCR; TCRdb's copy has only in-frame clones and leaves some out. The sample lists approximately 140,000 clones, 85% to 95% occurring once. This receptor was taken from an adult in good health. The chain employs TRBV29-1 and TRBJ1-1; 7 bases line up with TRBD1. The sequencing used peripheral blood, collected on day 0 of AZD1222 vaccination. Here the CDR3 reads CSTNGDRNTEAFF. In DNA, the CDR3 is TGCAGCACAAACGGGGACAGGAACACTGAAGCTTTCTTT.